This T cell receptor (beta chain) appears in the sequencing data of a study of cytomegalovirus exposure and HLA in healthy donors. On this clone itself: Its antigen is as yet unknown.

Germline V gene data show CDR1 as GTSNPN and CDR2 as SVGIG (reference sequence). V lost 1 base, J lost 7 bases, and 14 bases lay in between. CDR3 length equals 13 residues. Both 60 Vbeta primers and 13 Jbeta primers went into the PCR. Data came from immunoSEQ multiplex PCR; TCRdb stores just in-frame clones and leaves some out. The table records about 150,000 clones, roughly 82% of them present only once. Findings and caveats of the study: A later analysis reportedly identified an Asian-associated ancestry cluster as carrying fewer N-insertions than the roughly 600-donor mean. Prior analysis indicated that the majority of TCR beta V segments exhibited productivity approximately 87% or approximately 30% of the time.

This chain joins TRBV30 and TRBJ2-7; D may be TRBD2 (5 bases). The sample was PBMCs. The TCR was taken from a woman between 45 and 60 years old in good health and CMV-seropositive. The CDR3 region has the DNA TGTGCCTGGAGTGGGACTCTTACGGGGGAGCAGTACTTC. Encoded protein: CAWSGTLTGEQYF.